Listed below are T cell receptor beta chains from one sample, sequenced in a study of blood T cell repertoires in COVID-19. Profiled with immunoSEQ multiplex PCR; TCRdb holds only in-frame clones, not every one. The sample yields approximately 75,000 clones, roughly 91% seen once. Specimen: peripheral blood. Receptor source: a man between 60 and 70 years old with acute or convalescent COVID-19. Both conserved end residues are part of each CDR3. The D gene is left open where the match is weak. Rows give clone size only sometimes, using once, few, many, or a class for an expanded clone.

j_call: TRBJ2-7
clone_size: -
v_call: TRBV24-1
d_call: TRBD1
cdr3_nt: TGTGCCACCAGTGACCCCGACAGGGTTTCCGAGCAGTACTTC
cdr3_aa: CATSDPDRVSEQYF

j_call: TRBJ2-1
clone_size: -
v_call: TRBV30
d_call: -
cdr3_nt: TGTGCCTGGAGGACGGGGAGCTCCTACAATGAGCAGTTCTTC
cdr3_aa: CAWRTGSSYNEQFF

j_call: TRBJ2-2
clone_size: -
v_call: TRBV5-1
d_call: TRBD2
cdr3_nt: TGCGCCAGCAGCTTGAGACTAGCGGGAGGGACGAACACCGGGGAGCTGTTTTTT
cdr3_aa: CASSLRLAGGTNTGELFF

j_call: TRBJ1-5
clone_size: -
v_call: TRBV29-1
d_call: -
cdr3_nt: TGCAGCGTTGCAGGGTCGGGTCAGCCCCAGCATTTT
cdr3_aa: CSVAGSGQPQHF

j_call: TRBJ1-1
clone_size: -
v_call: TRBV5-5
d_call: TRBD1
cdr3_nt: TGTGCCAGCAGCTTGCCCGACAGGGTGGGTACTGAAGCTTTCTTT
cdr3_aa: CASSLPDRVGTEAFF

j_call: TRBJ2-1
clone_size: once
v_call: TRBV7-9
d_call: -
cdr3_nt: TGTGCCAGCAGCTTAGCGTCAGGGAGGATTCACAATGAGCAGTTCTTC
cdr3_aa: CASSLASGRIHNEQFF

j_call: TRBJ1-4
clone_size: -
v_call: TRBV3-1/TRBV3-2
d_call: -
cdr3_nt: TGTGCCAGCAGCCAAGGGTGGGCCTCAGAAAAACTGTTTTTT
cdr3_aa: CASSQGWASEKLFF

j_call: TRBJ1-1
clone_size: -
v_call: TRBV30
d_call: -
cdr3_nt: TGTGCCTGGAGAAACGAGGGCCCGTTCCAGCCCACTGAAGCTTTCTTT
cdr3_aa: CAWRNEGPFQPTEAFF

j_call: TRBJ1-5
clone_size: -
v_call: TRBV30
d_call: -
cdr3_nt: TGTGCCTGGAGTACGGGTCAGGGTCGCCAGCCCCAGCATTTT
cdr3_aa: CAWSTGQGRQPQHF

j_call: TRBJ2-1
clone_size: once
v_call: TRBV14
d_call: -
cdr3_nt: TGTGCCAGCAGCCCCTACCGGGACAAGCGGGGTGAGCAGTTCTTC
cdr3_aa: CASSPYRDKRGEQFF

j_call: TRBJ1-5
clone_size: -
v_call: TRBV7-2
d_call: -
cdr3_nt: TGTGCCAGCAGCCTCGACGGGGGGGCGGATCAGCCCCAGCATTTT
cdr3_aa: CASSLDGGADQPQHF

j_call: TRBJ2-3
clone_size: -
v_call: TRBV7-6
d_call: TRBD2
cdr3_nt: TGTGCCAGCAGCAGCCAGGCCCCGGGACTAGCGGGACTTAGCACAGATACGCAGTATTTT
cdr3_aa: CASSSQAPGLAGLSTDTQYF

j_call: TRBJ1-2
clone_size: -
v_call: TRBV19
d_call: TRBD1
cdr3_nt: TGTGCCAGTAGTATAGGAAACAGGGGAGAGTATGGCTACACCTTC
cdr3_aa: CASSIGNRGEYGYTF

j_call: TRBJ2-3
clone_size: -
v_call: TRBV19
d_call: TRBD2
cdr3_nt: TGTGCCAGTGGAGCACTAGCGGGGGGGGGTCGAGATACGCAGTATTTT
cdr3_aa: CASGALAGGGRDTQYF

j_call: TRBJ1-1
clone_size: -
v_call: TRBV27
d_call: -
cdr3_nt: TGTGCCAGCAGTGGTACAAGAACCACTGAAGCTTTCTTT
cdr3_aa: CASSGTRTTEAFF

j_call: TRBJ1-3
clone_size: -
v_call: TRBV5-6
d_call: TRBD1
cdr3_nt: TGTGCCAGCAGCCTGACAGGGCCCGGAAACACCATATATTTT
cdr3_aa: CASSLTGPGNTIYF

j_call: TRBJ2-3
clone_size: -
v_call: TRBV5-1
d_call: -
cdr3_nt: TGCGCCAGCAGCCTGGGACTTGACACAGATACGCAGTATTTT
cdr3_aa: CASSLGLDTDTQYF

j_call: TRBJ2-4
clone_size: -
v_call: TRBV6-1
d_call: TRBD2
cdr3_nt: TGTGCCAGCAGTGAAGTCGGGGGGGCCAAAAACATTCAGTACTTC
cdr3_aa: CASSEVGGAKNIQYF

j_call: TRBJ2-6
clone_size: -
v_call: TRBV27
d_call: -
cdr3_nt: TGTGCCAGCAGCTATTACTCTGGGGCCAACGTCCTGACTTTC
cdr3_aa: CASSYYSGANVLTF

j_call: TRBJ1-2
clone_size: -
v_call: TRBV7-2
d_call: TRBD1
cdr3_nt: TGTGCCAGCAGCTTACAGGGACAGGGGGGCCTTTATCGCGGCTACACCTTC
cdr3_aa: CASSLQGQGGLYRGYTF

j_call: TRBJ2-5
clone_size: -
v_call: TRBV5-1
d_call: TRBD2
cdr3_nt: TGCGCCAGCAGCCCCGGACTAGCGGGAGGGGAGGAGACCCAGTACTTC
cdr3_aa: CASSPGLAGGEETQYF

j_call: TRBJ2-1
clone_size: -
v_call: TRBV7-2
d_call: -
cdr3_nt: TGTGCCAGCAGCTTAAGCCTAGCGTATGAGCAGTTCTTC
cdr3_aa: CASSLSLAYEQFF

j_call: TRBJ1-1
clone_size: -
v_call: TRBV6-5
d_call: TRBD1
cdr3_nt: TGTGCCAGCACCAGACAGGGGTTCCCTGAAGCTTTCTTT
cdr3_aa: CASTRQGFPEAFF

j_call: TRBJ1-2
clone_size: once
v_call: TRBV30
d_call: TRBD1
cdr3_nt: TGTGCCTGGAGTGAGACGGGACAGCTTAACTATGGCTACACCTTC
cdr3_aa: CAWSETGQLNYGYTF

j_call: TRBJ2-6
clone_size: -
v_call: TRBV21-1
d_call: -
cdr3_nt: TGTGCCAGCAGCAAAAAATCACCGAAACTCCGGGAAGGGGCCAACGTCCTGACTTTC
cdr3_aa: CASSKKSPKLREGANVLTF

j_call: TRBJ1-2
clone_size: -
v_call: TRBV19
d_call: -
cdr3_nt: TGTGCCAGTAGTTACCGGGACTATGGCTACACCTTC
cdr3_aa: CASSYRDYGYTF

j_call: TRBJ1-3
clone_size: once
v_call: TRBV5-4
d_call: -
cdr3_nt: TGTGCCAGCAGTACAGGCCCTTCTGGAAACACCATATATTTT
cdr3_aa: CASSTGPSGNTIYF

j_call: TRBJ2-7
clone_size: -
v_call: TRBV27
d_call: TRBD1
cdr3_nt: TGTGCCAGCAGTTTACGTGTGACAGGGAACCACTACGAGCAGTACTTC
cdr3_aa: CASSLRVTGNHYEQYF

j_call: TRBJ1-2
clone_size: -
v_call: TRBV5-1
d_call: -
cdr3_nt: TGCGCCAGCAGCTTGGTTTTGGGAGATGGCTACACCTTC
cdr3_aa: CASSLVLGDGYTF

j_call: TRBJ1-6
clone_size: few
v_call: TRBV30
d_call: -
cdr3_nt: TGTGCCTGGAGTGTAGGAGCGGAGTATTCACCCCTCCACTTT
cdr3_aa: CAWSVGAEYSPLHF

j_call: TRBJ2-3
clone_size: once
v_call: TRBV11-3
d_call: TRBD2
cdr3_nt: TGTGCCAGCAGCCGAGCGGGGGCCCCCACAGATACGCAGTATTTT
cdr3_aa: CASSRAGAPTDTQYF

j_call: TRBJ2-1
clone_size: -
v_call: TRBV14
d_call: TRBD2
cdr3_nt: TGTGCCAGCAGCCTCCTAGCGGGAGGGTACAATGAGCAGTTCTTC
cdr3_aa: CASSLLAGGYNEQFF

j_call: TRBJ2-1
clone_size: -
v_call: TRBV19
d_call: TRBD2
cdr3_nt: TGTGCCAGTAGTATGACTAGCGGGAGGAGGCGTGAGCAGTTCTTC
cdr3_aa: CASSMTSGRRREQFF